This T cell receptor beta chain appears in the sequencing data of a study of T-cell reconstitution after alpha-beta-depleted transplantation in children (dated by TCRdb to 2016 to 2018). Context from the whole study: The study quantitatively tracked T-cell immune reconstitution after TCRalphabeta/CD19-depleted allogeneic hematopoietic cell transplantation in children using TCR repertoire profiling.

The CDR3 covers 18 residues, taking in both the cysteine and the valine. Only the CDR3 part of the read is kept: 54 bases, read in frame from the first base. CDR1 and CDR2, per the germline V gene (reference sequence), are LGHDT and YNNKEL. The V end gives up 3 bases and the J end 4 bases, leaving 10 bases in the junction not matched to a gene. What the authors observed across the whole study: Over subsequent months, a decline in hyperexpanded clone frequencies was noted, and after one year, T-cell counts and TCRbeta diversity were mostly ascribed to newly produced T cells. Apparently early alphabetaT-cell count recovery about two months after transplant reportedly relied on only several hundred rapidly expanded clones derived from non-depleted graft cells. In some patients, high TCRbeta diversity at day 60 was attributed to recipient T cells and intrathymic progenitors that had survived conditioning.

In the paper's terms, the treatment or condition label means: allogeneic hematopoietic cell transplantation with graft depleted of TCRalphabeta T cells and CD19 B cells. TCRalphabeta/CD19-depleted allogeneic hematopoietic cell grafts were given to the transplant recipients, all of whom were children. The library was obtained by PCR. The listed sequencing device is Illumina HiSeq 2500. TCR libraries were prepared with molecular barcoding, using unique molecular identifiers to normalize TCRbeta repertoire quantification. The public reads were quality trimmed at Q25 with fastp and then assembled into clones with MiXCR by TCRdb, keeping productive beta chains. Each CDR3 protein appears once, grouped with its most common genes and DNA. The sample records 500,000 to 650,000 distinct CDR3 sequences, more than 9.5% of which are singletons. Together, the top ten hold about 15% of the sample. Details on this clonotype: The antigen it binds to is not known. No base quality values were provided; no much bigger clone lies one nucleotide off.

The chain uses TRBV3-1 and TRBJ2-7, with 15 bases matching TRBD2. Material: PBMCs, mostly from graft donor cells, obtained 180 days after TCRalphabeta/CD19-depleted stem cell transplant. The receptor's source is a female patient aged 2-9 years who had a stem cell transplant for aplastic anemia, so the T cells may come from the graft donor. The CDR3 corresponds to CASSHPRGLAGGLYEQYV. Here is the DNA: TGTGCCAGCAGCCACCCCCGGGGACTAGCGGGAGGTTTATACGAGCAGTACGTC.